What follows are 25 T cell receptor beta chains derived from one specimen sequenced in a study of blood T cell repertoires in COVID-19. TCRdb keeps only in-frame clones here, not all; method: immunoSEQ multiplex PCR. The sample yields under 400,000 clones, approximately 89% seen once. The sequenced material came from peripheral blood. The receptors shown here come from a woman aged 60 to 75 with COVID-19, enrolled during active disease.

This chain uses TRBV7-9 with TRBJ1-2; tentatively, D is TRBD1 (5 bases). Trimming removed 5 bases from V and 2 bases from J, with 15 bases in between. Germline CDR1 reads SEHNR; CDR2 reads FQNEAQ (reference sequence). CDR3 size: 15 residues. The CDR3 here is CASSLTGVLNYGYTF. CDR3 sequence (DNA): TGTGCCAGCAGCCTGACGGGGGTCCTCAACTATGGCTACACCTTC.

The CDR3 nucleotides are TGTGCCAGCCACTACAGGGGTCAGCCCCAGCATTTT. Amino acid sequence: CASHYRGQPQHF. The chain employs TRBV6-6 and TRBJ1-5, with 7 nucleotides matching TRBD1. The junction had 4 bases not matched to a gene; V was cut back by 8 bases and J by 6 bases. CDR1 and CDR2 (germline): MNHNY, SVGAGI (reference sequence). This CDR3 region has 12 residues.

The V and J genes are TRBV10-3 and TRBJ1-1; TRBD1 aligns across 8 bases. The V gene's germline CDR1 is ENHRY and CDR2 SYGVKD. After removal of 3 bases from V and 6 bases from J, the junction contained 9 bases not matched to a gene. The CDR3 totals 15 residues. CDR3 loop: CAISEPFDRGPEAFF. CDR3 DNA: TGTGCCATCAGTGAACCCTTTGACAGGGGCCCTGAAGCTTTCTTT.

V gene TRBV5-1 combines with J gene TRBJ2-1; the match to TRBD1 covers 8 bases. With V trimmed by 6 bases and J by 2 bases, 7 bases remained unmatched. The CDR3 covers 15 residues. Germline V gene lookup returns CDR1 SGHRS and CDR2 YFSETQ. In DNA, the CDR3 is TGCGCCAGCAAAATAGGACAGGGCCCCTACAATGAGCAGTTCTTC. Its translation is CASKIGQGPYNEQFF.

This chain uses TRBV10-1 with TRBJ2-2; possibly TRBD1 for D (6 bases). CDR3 size: 14 residues. Germline V gene sequence: CDR1 WNHNN, CDR2 SYGVQD (reference sequence). Trimming pared 8 bases from V and 3 bases from J, leaving 13 bases between. DNA for the CDR3: TGCGCCAGCTCACCTAACAGGGACACCGGGGAGCTGTTTTTT. Translated, it gives CASSPNRDTGELFF.

The gene calls are TRBV7-3 and TRBJ2-1; perhaps TRBD2 as D (6 bases). Germline-derived CDR1 and CDR2 are SGHTA and FQGTGA. Trimming stripped 2 bases from V and 7 bases from J, with 9 bases between. This CDR3 is built from 13 residues. CDR3 sequence reads: CASSLLARNEQFF. In DNA, the CDR3 is TGTGCCAGCAGCTTACTAGCGCGTAATGAGCAGTTCTTC.

The chain combines TRBV11-2 with TRBJ1-2, with a weak D call TRBD1 (5 bases). Trimming shortened V by 4 bases and J by 4 bases, and 19 bases separated the two germline ends. The CDR3 runs to 16 residues. The germline V gene encodes CDR1 SGHAT and CDR2 FQNNGV. The CDR3 here is CASSSGGVRNTYGYTF. The CDR3 DNA follows: TGTGCCAGCAGCTCCGGAGGGGTCCGTAATACCTATGGCTACACCTTC.

The chain links TRBV5-1 to TRBJ1-1; 7 nucleotides agree with TRBD1. This CDR3 comprises 16 residues. V dropped 3 bases and J dropped 0; count of bases not matched to a gene: 8. The germline CDR1 and CDR2 sequences are SGHRS and YFSETQ. CDR3 sequence (DNA): TGCGCCAGCAGCTCTAAATCGGGACAGATGAACACTGAAGCTTTCTTT. Amino acids: CASSSKSGQMNTEAFF.

The genes are TRBV11-2 and TRBJ2-4, with a weak D call TRBD1 (5 bases). Germline V lookup: CDR1 SGHAT, CDR2 FQNNGV. Trimming took 5 bases from V and 0 from J, leaving 8 bases between them. The CDR3 is 14 amino acids. Here the CDR3 DNA reads TGTGCCAGCAGCATGGGGCTAGCCAAAAACATTCAGTACTTC. Translating gives CASSMGLAKNIQYF.

The rearrangement uses TRBV2 and TRBJ1-2; 7 nucleotides match TRBD1. The V and J ends lost 8 bases and 4 bases, in that order; junction bases with no gene match: 10. Germline V gene lookup returns CDR1 SNHLY and CDR2 FYNNEI. CDR3 size: 14 residues. The CDR3: CASSQDRVGYGYTF. For the CDR3, the DNA is TGTGCCAGCTCCCAAGACAGGGTTGGCTATGGCTACACCTTC.

In regard to this clone: This sample also contains other DNA sequences that code for the same CDR3. V and J are TRBV5-6 and TRBJ2-4; D unresolved. The V gene lost 0 bases and the J gene lost 0 bases, with 10 bases spanning the gap. This CDR3 is 16 amino acids long. Per germline, CDR1 SGHDT and CDR2 YYEEEE. This CDR3 is CASSLGGPLAKNIQYF. The CDR3, as DNA: TGTGCCAGCAGCTTGGGAGGCCCACTAGCCAAAAACATTCAGTACTTC.

The chain couples TRBV5-1 to TRBJ1-6; D possibly corresponds to TRBD1 (5 bases). Germline V gene lookup returns CDR1 SGHRS and CDR2 YFSETQ. The CDR3 length is 14 residues. V was clipped by 0 bases and J by 8 bases, with 9 bases between them. The CDR3 region has the DNA TGCGCCAGCAGCTTGGGACAGACTTATTCACCCCTCCACTTT. It encodes CASSLGQTYSPLHF.

The V and J genes are TRBV9 and TRBJ1-2, with 8 bases matching TRBD1. Germline CDR1 reads SGDLS; CDR2 reads YYNGEE. The CDR3 runs to 14 residues. The trim removed 2 bases at V and 6 bases at J, leaving 6 bases unmatched. CDR3 sequence: CASSVAGGLDGYTF. The CDR3 bases are TGTGCCAGCAGCGTGGCAGGGGGCCTAGATGGCTACACCTTC.

The chain joins TRBV24-1 to TRBJ1-4; maybe TRBD1 (5 bases). CDR1 KGHDR and CDR2 SFDVKD come from the germline V gene. The CDR3 consists of 14 residues. V was cut by 4 bases and J by 8 bases, with 13 bases left in between. The CDR3 loop is CATSEEGAWEKLFF. DNA for the CDR3: TGTGCCACCAGTGAGGAAGGGGCTTGGGAAAAACTGTTTTTT.

The rearrangement joins TRBV7-5 to TRBJ2-7; TRBD1 is taken as the D call from the table, unchecked against the DNA. TRBV7-5 corresponds to a pseudogene. There are 13 residues in the CDR3. The CDR3 DNA sequence: TGTGCCAGAAGCGGACGACAGGGGGACGAGCAGTACTTC. Translated: CARSGRQGDEQYF.

The chain is built from TRBV6-1 and TRBJ1-2; the D gene is possibly TRBD1 (5 bases). The CDR3 is made up of 15 amino acids. Per germline, CDR1 MNHNS and CDR2 SASEGT. The ends were cut back, 1 base at V and 4 bases at J, with 13 bases in the middle. The CDR3 loop is CASSEDGATFYGYTF. The CDR3 DNA reads as TGTGCCAGCAGTGAAGATGGGGCCACTTTCTATGGCTACACCTTC.

The chain is built from TRBV29-1 and TRBJ2-5, with TRBD1 matching 8 bases. The germline CDR1 and CDR2 sequences are SQVTM and ANQGSEA. The ends lost 7 bases at V and 1 base at J; junction bases unmatched: 8. This CDR3 contains 14 residues. The CDR3 sequence: CSGRDRGSQETQYF. CDR3 coding DNA: TGCAGCGGTCGAGACAGGGGCAGCCAAGAGACCCAGTACTTC.

The J gene is TRBJ2-3, the V gene TRBV11-3; 11 nucleotides match TRBD2. Germline V gene lookup returns CDR1 SGHNT and CDR2 YENEEA. Trimming cost V 5 bases and J 3 bases; bases outside gene matches: 7. This CDR3 has 16 residues. The CDR3 bases are TGTGCCAGCAGCCAGGGTAGCGGGGGGGCGACAGATACGCAGTATTTT. Translation: CASSQGSGGATDTQYF. Full variable domain (missing parts from reference TRBV11-3 and TRBJ2-3): EAGVVQSPRYKIIEKKQPVAFWCNPISGHNTLYWYLQNLGQGPELLIRYENEEAVDDSQLPKDRFSAERLKGVDSTLKIQPAELGDSAVYLCASSQGSGGATDTQYFGPGTRLTVL.

The chain is built from TRBV3-1 (or the pseudogene TRBV3-2) and TRBJ2-1; 9 bases are a match to TRBD1. Germline CDR1 LGHDT, CDR2 YNNKEL (reference sequence). The CDR3 spans 17 residues. V trimming: 0 bases; J trimming: 4 bases; junction bases outside the gene matches: 7. Here the CDR3 reads CASSQDGRTGAYNEQFF. For the CDR3, the DNA is TGTGCCAGCAGCCAAGATGGGCGGACAGGGGCTTACAATGAGCAGTTCTTC.

The chain recombines TRBV12-3 or TRBV12-4 with TRBJ2-1; TRBD2 is a possible D gene (6 bases). This CDR3 comprises 13 residues. Trimming took off 6 bases at V and 9 bases at J, with 15 bases between the two ends. The CDR3 spells CASSPQLAAEQFF. In DNA, the CDR3 is TGTGCCAGCAGCCCCCAGTTAGCGGCTGAGCAGTTCTTC.

The rearrangement links TRBV28 to TRBJ1-6; 9 nucleotides match TRBD1. V trimming: 8 bases; J trimming: 6 bases; junction bases outside the gene matches: 8. CDR1 MDHEN and CDR2 SYDVKM come from the germline V gene. This CDR3 region has 15 residues. Here the CDR3 reads CASYPSTGGNSPLHF. The CDR3, as DNA: TGTGCCAGCTATCCGTCGACAGGGGGTAATTCACCCCTCCACTTT. Complete variable domain (other parts from reference TRBV28 and TRBJ1-6): DVKVTQSSRYLVKRTGEKVFLECVQDMDHENMFWYRQDPGLGLRLIYFSYDVKMKEKGDIPEGYSVSREKKERFSLILESASTNQTSMYLCASYPSTGGNSPLHFGNGTRLTVT.

The count of this clone is one. V usage is TRBV11-2 and J usage is TRBJ2-3; D is uncertain. Germline CDR1 reads SGHAT; CDR2 reads FQNNGV. This CDR3 is built from 13 residues. Trimming shortened V by 0 bases and J by 5 bases, and 6 bases separated the two germline ends. Here the CDR3 reads CASSLESLDTQYF. CDR3 bases: TGTGCCAGCAGCTTAGAATCACTAGATACGCAGTATTTT.

The V and J genes are TRBV28 and TRBJ1-4; a weak D match, TRBD1 (5 bases). CDR3 length: 17 amino acids. Looked up from germline, CDR1 is MDHEN and CDR2 is SYDVKM. V was clipped by 6 bases and J by 0 bases, with 17 bases between them. The CDR3, as DNA: TGTGCCAGCAGCCCTCCCGAAGGGGTTGCAACTAATGAAAAACTGTTTTTT. Residues: CASSPPEGVATNEKLFF.

The chain employs TRBV18 and TRBJ2-3, with D perhaps matching TRBD2 (5 bases). CDR3 length: 16 residues. Germline lookup yields CDR1 KGHSH and CDR2 LQKENI. V was clipped by 3 bases and J by 0 bases, with 13 bases between them. The CDR3 region has the DNA TGTGCCAGCTCACCCTTGGGGAGCGGTAGCACAGATACGCAGTATTTT. This sequence encodes CASSPLGSGSTDTQYF.

The V and J genes are TRBV28 and TRBJ1-2, with unresolved D. Trimming removed 0 bases at V and 5 bases at J, with 7 bases between. This CDR3 contains 13 residues. Germline V CDR1 and CDR2: MDHEN, SYDVKM. The chain's CDR3 is CASSLWSDYGYTF. The CDR3 nucleotides are TGTGCCAGCAGTTTATGGTCAGATTATGGCTACACCTTC.